Listed below are T cell receptor beta chains from one sample, sequenced in a study of CD8 T cells in Susac syndrome. In TCRdb, the immunoSEQ multiplex PCR reads were re-called with MiXCR into one record per CDR3 protein. Found here are some 100,000 distinct CDR3 sequences, 95% of them singletons; the top ten hold 0.25% to 0.35%. Specimen: CD8+ T cells from PBMCs. These receptors were taken from a human donor with Susac syndrome. Each CDR3 is given with its conserved first and last residue. A D gene is named only where the DNA matches it firmly. Size tells how often a clone was seen (once, few, many) or the class of an expanded clone, and some rows leave it out.

clone size,V gene,J gene,D gene,CDR3 length,CDR3 DNA,CDR3 protein
NA,TRBV19,TRBJ1-3,NA,14,TGTGCCAGTAGTACCGACAGAACTGAAAACACCATATATTTT,CASSTDRTENTIYF
NA,TRBV27,TRBJ2-5,TRBD1,14,TGTGCCAGCAGTCCGGGACAGGGCATACAGACCCAGTACTTC,CASSPGQGIQTQYF
NA,TRBV19,TRBJ1-1,NA,11,TGTGCCAGTAGACAGGAGGAAGGAGCTTTCTTT,CASRQEEGAFF
NA,TRBV9,TRBJ1-1,NA,14,TGTGCCAGCAGCGTAGTAGGTCCGAACACTGAAGCTTTCTTT,CASSVVGPNTEAFF
NA,TRBV29-1,TRBJ2-4,TRBD1,13,TGCAGCGTCTGGGGACAGCAAAAAAACATTCAGTACTTC,CSVWGQQKNIQYF
once,TRBV15,TRBJ2-3,TRBD2,14,TGTGCCTCCAATAGCGGGAGGCCCACAGATACGCAGTATTTT,CASNSGRPTDTQYF
NA,TRBV9,TRBJ2-7,TRBD1,15,TGTGCCAGCAGCCCAGCGGACAGGCGCGGCTACGAGCAGTACTTC,CASSPADRRGYEQYF
NA,TRBV27,TRBJ1-2,NA,13,TGTGCCAGCAGTTTAGGGGCAGGGTATGGCTACACCTTC,CASSLGAGYGYTF
NA,TRBV4-1,TRBJ2-5,NA,15,TGCGCCAGCAGCCAAGTGCTGGGAAGCCGAGAGACCCAGTACTTC,CASSQVLGSRETQYF
NA,TRBV29-1,TRBJ2-1,NA,13,TGCAGCGCTGGGGAACTCTCCTACAATGAGCAGTTCTTC,CSAGELSYNEQFF
NA,TRBV20-1,TRBJ1-5,NA,13,TGCAGTGCTAGAGACACCAGCAATCAGCCCCAGCATTTT,CSARDTSNQPQHF
NA,TRBV20-1,TRBJ1-1,TRBD1,14,TGCAGTGCTAGAAAGACACAGGGGAGCACTGAAGCTTTCTTT,CSARKTQGSTEAFF
NA,TRBV20-1,TRBJ1-5,NA,15,TGCAGTGCTCTCCAACCGGGGCCCCTCAATCAGCCCCAGCATTTT,CSALQPGPLNQPQHF
NA,TRBV20-1,TRBJ1-1,NA,12,TGCAGTGCTACGTCCGGGGGCACTGAAGCTTTCTTT,CSATSGGTEAFF
NA,TRBV12-3/TRBV12-4,TRBJ2-5,NA,13,TGTGCCAGCAGTCGATCAGGTGGGGAGACCCAGTACTTC,CASSRSGGETQYF
NA,TRBV27,TRBJ2-7,TRBD1,16,TGTGCCAGCAGTTCGCCGGGACAGGAGAGCGTCTACGAGCAGTACTTC,CASSSPGQESVYEQYF
NA,TRBV20-1,TRBJ2-7,NA,14,TGCAGTGCTAGACGCGGGGACCGGGCTTACGAGCAGTACTTC,CSARRGDRAYEQYF
NA,TRBV3-1,TRBJ1-2,NA,14,TGTGCCAGCAGCCAAGACGAAAACAGCTATGGCTACACCTTC,CASSQDENSYGYTF
NA,TRBV9,TRBJ2-3,NA,14,TGTGCCAGCACCCGCTCCGGGAACACAGATACGCAGTATTTT,CASTRSGNTDTQYF
NA,TRBV25-1,TRBJ2-7,NA,12,TGTGCCAGCAGTGACAGCTTCTACGAGCAGTACTTC,CASSDSFYEQYF
NA,TRBV21-1,TRBJ2-4,NA,16,TGTGCCAGCAGCAAAGGAGGCGGCTTCGCCAAAAACATTCAGTACTTC,CASSKGGGFAKNIQYF
once,TRBV24-1,TRBJ2-1,NA,17,TGTGCCACCAGTGAAGTGGCGGCCGACTTCCACCCCGATGAGCAGTTCTTC,CATSEVAADFHPDEQFF
NA,TRBV2,TRBJ2-3,NA,13,TGTGCCAGCAGGAGCGGAGAGACAGATACGCAGTATTTT,CASRSGETDTQYF
NA,TRBV12-3/TRBV12-4,TRBJ1-5,TRBD1,15,TGTGCCAGCAGTTCCCTACAGGGGAAGAATCAGCCCCAGCATTTT,CASSSLQGKNQPQHF
once,TRBV14,TRBJ2-1,TRBD2,16,TGTGCCAGCAGCCCACTGACTAGCGGGGCCTACAATGAGCAGTTCTTC,CASSPLTSGAYNEQFF
NA,TRBV18,TRBJ1-2,TRBD1,14,TGTGCCAGCTCCCCCGGACAGGGGAACTATGGCTACACCTTC,CASSPGQGNYGYTF
NA,TRBV7-9,TRBJ2-1,TRBD2,14,TGTGCCAGCAGCGCGAGCGGGGGAGGGAATGAGCAGTTCTTC,CASSASGGGNEQFF
NA,TRBV12-3/TRBV12-4,TRBJ1-2,NA,13,TGTGCCAGCAGTTTTGGGGCAGACTATGGCTACACCTTC,CASSFGADYGYTF
NA,TRBV6-4,TRBJ2-2,NA,13,TGTGCCAGCAGTGCCGACGTCACCGGGGAGCTGTTTTTT,CASSADVTGELFF
NA,TRBV12-3/TRBV12-4,TRBJ2-3,TRBD2,15,TGTGCCAGCAGCCAGTCAGCGGGGGGTGCGGATACGCAGTATTTT,CASSQSAGGADTQYF
once,TRBV20-1,TRBJ2-7,TRBD2,13,TGCAGTGCCACAACCGGGACTAGCCGCGAGCAGTACTTC,CSATTGTSREQYF
NA,TRBV29-1,TRBJ2-7,TRBD2,12,TGCAGCGCTAAGCGGGATTCGGACGAGCAGTACTTC,CSAKRDSDEQYF
NA,TRBV6-5,TRBJ1-4,NA,13,TGTGCCAGCGCAGAGAGGGCTAATGAAAAACTGTTTTTT,CASAERANEKLFF